One sample yielded the 8 T cell receptor beta chains listed below, sequenced in a study of blood T cell repertoires in COVID-19. Repertoires were generated with immunoSEQ multiplex PCR, while TCRdb's copy carries only in-frame clones and drops some. Of over 100,000 clones in the sample, less than 90% were seen once. Sequencing input: peripheral blood. The receptors were gathered from a woman aged 55-70 years with acute or convalescent COVID-19.

The chain couples TRBV7-2 to TRBJ2-1; 10 positions agree with TRBD2. The CDR3 sequence is 16 residues long. Per the germline V gene, CDR1 is SGHTA and CDR2 is FQGNSA. V was clipped by 0 bases and J by 8 bases; unmatched bases: 7. The CDR3, as DNA: TGTGCCAGCAGCTTAGCCGGTAGCGGGGGGCCCCATGAGCAGTTCTTC. This sequence encodes CASSLAGSGGPHEQFF.

The chain employs TRBV6-2 or TRBV6-3 and TRBJ1-5, with D perhaps matching TRBD1 (6 bases). The V gene lost 6 bases and the J gene lost 7 bases, with 16 bases spanning the gap. Germline V gene data show CDR1 as MNHEY and CDR2 as SVGEGT. This CDR3 is built from 14 residues. The CDR3 DNA reads as TGTGCCAGCAGCCCCGGCGGGGGGCGGCAGCCCCAGCATTTT. Translation gives CASSPGGGRQPQHF.

V and J are TRBV7-8 and TRBJ2-1; 9 nucleotides align to TRBD1. CDR3 size: 16 residues. V lost 4 bases and J lost 3; bases outside the gene matches: 7. CDR1 is SGHVS, CDR2 FQNEAQ, per germline. CDR3 region: CASSSPGTGYYNEQFF. DNA for the CDR3: TGTGCCAGCAGCTCCCCCGGGACAGGGTACTACAATGAGCAGTTCTTC. The full variable domain, its missing parts supplied by reference TRBV7-8 and TRBJ2-1, is GAGVSQSPRYKVAKRGQDVALRCDPISGHVSLFWYQQALGQGPEFLTYFQNEAQLDKSGLPSDRFFAERPEGSVSTLKIQRTQQEDSAVYLCASSSPGTGYYNEQFFGPGTRLTVL.

The chain employs TRBV5-1 and TRBJ2-4; possible D gene TRBD1, 8 bases. V lost 4 bases and J lost 6, with 20 bases in between. CDR1 SGHRS and CDR2 YFSETQ come from the germline V gene. The CDR3 is 16 residues long. The CDR3 protein is CASSPGATGGVNIQYF. The DNA of the CDR3 is TGCGCCAGCAGCCCCGGGGCAACAGGGGGGGTAAACATTCAGTACTTC.

The sample holds one count of this clone. The chain links TRBV3-1 (or the pseudogene TRBV3-2) to TRBJ1-1; D gene uncertain. The V and J ends lost 2 bases and 10 bases respectively, with 8 bases between them. Per germline, CDR1 LGHDT and CDR2 YNNKEL (reference sequence). This CDR3 is 11 amino acids long. CDR3: CASSQSSVAFF. For the CDR3, the DNA is TGTGCCAGCAGCCAAAGTTCAGTAGCTTTCTTT.

The chain uses TRBV30 and TRBJ1-1; 10 positions agree with TRBD1. This CDR3 spans 16 amino acids. The ends lost 0 bases at V and 0 bases at J; junction bases unmatched: 4. From germline, CDR1 is GTSNPN and CDR2 SVGIG (reference sequence). Written as DNA, the CDR3 is TGTGCCTGGAGTGTAGGACAGGGGGGGATGAACACTGAAGCTTTCTTT. It is translated as CAWSVGQGGMNTEAFF.

This clone has more than one count but fewer than ten. V is TRBV28 and J is TRBJ1-4, with D possibly matching TRBD1 (6 bases). The V end was cut by 6 bases, the J end by 7 bases, with 12 bases between. This CDR3 is built from 13 residues. Germline values: CDR1 MDHEN, CDR2 SYDVKM. The CDR3 sequence is CASRGAGVEKLFF. DNA for the CDR3: TGTGCCAGCAGAGGCGCAGGGGTTGAAAAACTGTTTTTT.

V gene TRBV6-5 combines with J gene TRBJ1-5; 7 nucleotides agree with TRBD1. The germline CDR1 and CDR2 sequences are MNHEY and SVGAGI. The CDR3 is 15 amino acids. Losses at the gene ends were 6 bases for V and 1 base for J; bases not matched to a gene: 6. Here the CDR3 DNA reads TGTGCCAGCAGACTTCCGGGACAGAGCAATCAGCCCCAGCATTTT. Its protein product is CASRLPGQSNQPQHF.